This TCR beta chain was found in a study of T cell responses to AZD1222 COVID-19 vaccine. Overall study context: Combined were second doses at about 4 or about 12 weeks.

Overall study findings and caveats: Baseline seropositives among AZD1222 recipients totaled only 5 to 7. A rise in Spike-specific TCR breadth and depth followed two AZD1222 doses.

TCRdb's copy holds only in-frame clones and misses some; the assay was immunoSEQ multiplex PCR. Among 200,000 or so clones, roughly 93% were seen once, and the ten largest hold 9.2%. As for this clone: Its antigen remains unidentified.

The TCR sequence derives from an adult in good health. Sequenced here: peripheral blood, sampled on day 0 of AZD1222 vaccination.

The CDR3 sequence is CASSPTPGTGSYGYTF. CDR3 bases: TGTGCCAGCAGTCCGACACCCGGGACAGGGAGTTATGGCTACACCTTC. The chain joins TRBV27 to TRBJ1-2; 9 bases are a match to TRBD1. Germline CDR1 MNHEY, CDR2 SMNVEV (reference sequence). V gave up 5 bases and J gave up 5 bases; unmatched junction bases: 12. This CDR3 spans 16 amino acids.